The clone carrying this TCR beta chain was seen a single time. The antigen is unknown. A read error may explain this, as a much larger clone is one base away. The definition of stable Graves' hyperthyroidism was no ophthalmopathy progression within 18 months. Patients were aged 18 to 65, had disease duration under 2 months, and had newly diagnosed hyperthyroidism. Every diagnosis used clinical symptoms, serum thyroxine and TRAb, thyroid ultrasound and orbital computed tomography. This entry comes from a study of T cells in Graves' hyperthyroidism and ophthalmopathy. The study's findings and limits: In the analysis, a 13 V-J model separated ophthalmopathy from stable hyperthyroidism.

The TCR beta CDR3 regions underwent amplification using RNA transcripts as the source. The study used the HTBI primer set for a first-round RT-PCR of the TCR CDR3. TCRdb itself ran the multiplex PCR reads through MiXCR, one entry per CDR3 protein. Of fewer than 350,000 distinct CDR3 sequences listed, 12% to 15% are singletons. V lost 0 bases, J lost 4 bases, and 6 bases lay in between. The CDR3 contains 13 residues. The germline CDR1 and CDR2 sequences are MNHEY and SVGAGI. The chain employs TRBV6-5 and TRBJ1-2, with D uncertain. The clonotype originates from a woman in her thirties or forties with Graves' hyperthyroidism. Sequencing was done on a sample of blood. Here the CDR3 DNA reads TGTGCCAGCAGTTACTCCGGAGTCTATGGCTACACCTTC. Translated: CASSYSGVYGYTF.